The rows below give T cell receptor beta chains drawn from one sample of a study. TCRdb reprocessed the 5' RACE reads via MiXCR and lists one record per CDR3 protein. The sample lists 50,000 to 75,000 distinct CDR3 sequences, 20% to 25% occurring once. Sequencing was carried out using memory CD4+ T cells sorted from a lymph node. All receptors derive from a female donor with breast cancer. The CDR3 runs from the conserved cysteine through the conserved F or W. Fields, in order: V gene, clone size, J gene, D gene, CDR3 DNA, CDR3 protein. A D gene is named only where the DNA matches it firmly. Not every row has a clone size; where given, it reads once, few, many or a size class.

TRBV4-1	many	TRBJ2-4	-	TGCGCCAGCAGCCAAGTTGGGAGGGGGGCCAAAAACATTCAGTACTTC	CASSQVGRGAKNIQYF
TRBV5-8	few	TRBJ2-7	-	TGTGCCAGCAGCCCCGGTGCGGTAAAGTTCTACGAGCAGTACTTC	CASSPGAVKFYEQYF
TRBV28	many	TRBJ1-6	-	TGTGCCAGCAACCCACTTAAAGGACCCCTCCACTTT	CASNPLKGPLHF
TRBV5-1	few	TRBJ1-4	TRBD1	TGCGCCAGCAGCTGGGACAGTATGGAGAAACTGTTTTTT	CASSWDSMEKLFF
TRBV6-1	few	TRBJ1-2	-	TGTGCCAGCAGCGATCCCACGACGGGTAACTATGGCTACACCTTC	CASSDPTTGNYGYTF
TRBV12-3/TRBV12-4	few	TRBJ2-7	TRBD1	TGTGCCAGCACCTTCGGGGACAGCTCCTACGAGCAGTACTTC	CASTFGDSSYEQYF
TRBV5-1	few	TRBJ1-1	-	TGCGCCAGCAGCTTGCCCCGCGGGGGGAGCGGGAACACTGAAGCTTTCTTT	CASSLPRGGSGNTEAFF
TRBV6-6	few	TRBJ2-5	-	TGTGCCAGCAGTTACTCTACCAGTAGGGAGACCCAGTACTTC	CASSYSTSRETQYF
TRBV7-2	many	TRBJ2-1	-	TGTGCCAGCAGCTTAGGGGACGGGAGATACAATGAGCAGTTCTTC	CASSLGDGRYNEQFF
TRBV9	few	TRBJ1-3	-	TGTGCCAGCAGCGCCTCCGTGGGGGTCTCTGGAAACACCATATATTTT	CASSASVGVSGNTIYF
TRBV20-1	many	TRBJ2-1	-	TGCAGTGCTGAAGGACAAGGCTACAATGAGCAGTTCTTC	CSAEGQGYNEQFF
TRBV5-1	few	TRBJ1-1	-	TGCGCCAGCAGCTTTATGGTTTCCCGGAAGAGCACTGAAGCTTTCTTT	CASSFMVSRKSTEAFF
TRBV4-3	few	TRBJ1-2	-	TGCGCCAGCAGCCAAGTGTCAGGCAATAACTATGGCTACACCTTC	CASSQVSGNNYGYTF
TRBV7-9	few	TRBJ2-3	-	TGTGCCAGCAGCACCGATACAGATACGCAGTATTTT	CASSTDTDTQYF
TRBV27	-	TRBJ1-6	-	TGTGCCAGCAGTACACAGGGAAGGGGTTCACCCCTCCACTTT	CASSTQGRGSPLHF
TRBV7-6	-	TRBJ1-5	-	TGTGCCAGCAGCCCCAGTCAGGTGGGGACCAATCAGCCCCAGCATTTT	CASSPSQVGTNQPQHF
TRBV4-1	-	TRBJ1-3	-	TGCGCCAGCAGCCAAGATCTCCAGGTCACCATATATTTT	CASSQDLQVTIYF
TRBV10-3	many	TRBJ2-5	TRBD2	TGTGCCATCAGTGTGACTAGCGGGGAGACCCAGTACTTC	CAISVTSGETQYF
TRBV24-1	many	TRBJ2-3	-	TGTGCCACCAGTGATTCCCTCACCAGGAATACGCAGTATTTT	CATSDSLTRNTQYF
TRBV20-1	-	TRBJ1-4	TRBD1	TGCAGTGCTAGAGATCCAGGGGGGAATGAAAAACTGTTTTTT	CSARDPGGNEKLFF
TRBV4-1	-	TRBJ1-6	TRBD1	TGCGCCAGCAGCCAGGGACAGGGGAGGAAATCACCCCTCCACTTT	CASSQGQGRKSPLHF
TRBV1	-	TRBJ1-1	-	TGCACCAGCAGCCCGACCGGGCGGGAGCGGCGAACTGAAGCTTTCTTT	CTSSPTGRERRTEAFF
TRBV5-1	-	TRBJ2-7	-	TGCGCCAGCAGCTTGAGGCCGGGACTCGCCTACGAGCAGTACTTC	CASSLRPGLAYEQYF
TRBV7-2	few	TRBJ2-7	-	TGTGCCAGCAGCCTCCCCCCTCCCTCAACCTACGAGCAGTACTTC	CASSLPPPSTYEQYF
TRBV28	-	TRBJ1-6	-	TGTGCCAGCAGCCTAAGGACCGGGGTAGTGGCCCTCCACTTT	CASSLRTGVVALHF
TRBV7-8	many	TRBJ1-3	-	TGTGCCAGCAGCATGTTACGGGAGGGAAACACCATATATTTT	CASSMLREGNTIYF
TRBV6-1	many	TRBJ1-5	TRBD1	TGTGCCAGCAGTCCAAAGACAGGGTGGATCGATCAGCCCCAGCATTTT	CASSPKTGWIDQPQHF
TRBV12-3/TRBV12-4	-	TRBJ2-7	-	TGTGCCAGCAGTTTATCCCGGGGGAATCTGGGCGAGCAGTACTTC	CASSLSRGNLGEQYF
TRBV10-2	-	TRBJ2-7	-	TGCGCCAGCAGTGATCATGGCAGGGGTTTCGCCTACGAGCAGTACTTC	CASSDHGRGFAYEQYF
TRBV12-3/TRBV12-4	many	TRBJ1-5	-	TGTGCCAGCAAGTATAGCAATCAGCCCCAGCATTTT	CASKYSNQPQHF
TRBV15	many	TRBJ2-3	-	TGTGCCACCAGCAGAGTCCGAAACCCCACAGATACGCAGTATTTT	CATSRVRNPTDTQYF
TRBV7-7	few	TRBJ2-1	-	TGTGCTAGCAGCCCTGACAGTAGCCCCTACAATGAGCAGTTCTTC	CASSPDSSPYNEQFF
TRBV6-2/TRBV6-3	-	TRBJ1-6	TRBD1	TGTGCCAGCAGAGGGATGACAGGGCCCGAGAGGAAGAATTCACCCCTCCACTTT	CASRGMTGPERKNSPLHF
TRBV28	-	TRBJ1-1	-	TGTGCCAGCAGTTCGAACGGGGGGGGGCGGACTGAAGCTTTCTTC	CASSSNGGGRTEAFF
TRBV20-1	-	TRBJ2-2	-	TGCAGTCCCCTCACGGGCACCGGGGAGCTGTTTTTT	CSPLTGTGELFF
TRBV9	-	TRBJ2-1	-	TGTGCCAGCAGCGTAGCTGGACTCACCAATGAGCAGTTCTTC	CASSVAGLTNEQFF
TRBV6-2/TRBV6-3	few	TRBJ2-7	-	TGTGCCACATCAAACAGCTACGAGCAGTACTTC	CATSNSYEQYF
TRBV24-1	-	TRBJ2-3	-	TGTGCCACCCAGGGGACACCCGGGACTAGCACAGATACGCAGTATTTT	CATQGTPGTSTDTQYF
TRBV27	-	TRBJ1-1	-	TGTGCCAGCAGGTCTCCTTGGATGAACACTGAAGCTTTCTTT	CASRSPWMNTEAFF
TRBV5-4	few	TRBJ2-3	TRBD2	TGTGCCAGCAGCTTTGTTGCGGGAGGGCAGGCAATGACGCAGTATTTT	CASSFVAGGQAMTQYF